This TCR beta chain was found in a study of CD8 T cells in ankylosing spondylitis. Regarding the study as a whole: There was a TCR beta motif, made of eight highly homologous variants, that appeared characteristic of ankylosing spondylitis blood.

This clonotype has a handful of counts. What it recognizes is unknown. By quantitative 5'-RACE with molecular barcodes, the TCR beta libraries were made. One entry per CDR3 protein, called by TCRdb with MiXCR from the 5' RACE reads. In the table there are about 220,000 distinct CDR3 sequences, more than 25% of which are singletons. In germline, CDR1 is DFQATT, CDR2 SNEGSKA (reference sequence). The ends were cut back, 0 bases at V and 3 bases at J, with 12 bases in the middle. CDR3 length: 14 amino acids. What was sequenced was blood, either unsorted or a sorted T cell fraction (not recorded which). V is TRBV20-1 and J is TRBJ2-7, with D possibly being TRBD1 (6 bases). The clonotype comes from a male donor with ankylosing spondylitis or in good health (not recorded which). The CDR3 DNA follows: TGCAGTGCTAGAGATGGTCCAGGGGTCTACGAGCAGTACTTC. It yields the protein CSARDGPGVYEQYF.